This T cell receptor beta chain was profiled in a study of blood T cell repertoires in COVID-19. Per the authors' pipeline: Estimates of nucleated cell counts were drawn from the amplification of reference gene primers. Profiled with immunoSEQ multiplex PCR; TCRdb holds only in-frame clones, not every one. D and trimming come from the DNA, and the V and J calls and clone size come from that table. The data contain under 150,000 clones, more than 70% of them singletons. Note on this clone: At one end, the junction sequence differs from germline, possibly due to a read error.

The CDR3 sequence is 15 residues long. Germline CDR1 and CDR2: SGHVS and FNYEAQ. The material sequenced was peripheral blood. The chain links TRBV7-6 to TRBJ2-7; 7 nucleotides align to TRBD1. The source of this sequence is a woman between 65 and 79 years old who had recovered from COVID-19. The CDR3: CASSLGTETSYEQYF. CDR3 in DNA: TGTGCCAGTAGCTTAGGGACAGAAACCTCCTACGAGCAGTACTTC.